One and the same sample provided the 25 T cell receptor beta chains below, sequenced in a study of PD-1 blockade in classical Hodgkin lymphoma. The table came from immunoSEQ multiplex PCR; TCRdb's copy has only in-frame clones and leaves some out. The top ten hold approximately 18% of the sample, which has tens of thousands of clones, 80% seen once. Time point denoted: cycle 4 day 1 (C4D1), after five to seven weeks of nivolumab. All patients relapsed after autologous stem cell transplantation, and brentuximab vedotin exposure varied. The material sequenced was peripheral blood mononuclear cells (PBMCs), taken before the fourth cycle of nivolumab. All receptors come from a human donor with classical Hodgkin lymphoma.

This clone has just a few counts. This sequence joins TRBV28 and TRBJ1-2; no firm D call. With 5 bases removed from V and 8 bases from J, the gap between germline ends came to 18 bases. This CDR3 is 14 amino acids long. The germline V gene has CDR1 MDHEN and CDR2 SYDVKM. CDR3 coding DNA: TGTGCCAGCAGTCCACAACTCAGGACCGCCGGCTACACCTTC. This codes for CASSPQLRTAGYTF.

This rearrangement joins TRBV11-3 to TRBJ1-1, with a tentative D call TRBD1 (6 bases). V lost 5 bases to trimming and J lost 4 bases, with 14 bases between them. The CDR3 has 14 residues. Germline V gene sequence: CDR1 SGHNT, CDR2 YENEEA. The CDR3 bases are TGTGCCAGCAGCCCCGGGACACTGCTCACTGAAGCTTTCTTT. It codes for CASSPGTLLTEAFF.

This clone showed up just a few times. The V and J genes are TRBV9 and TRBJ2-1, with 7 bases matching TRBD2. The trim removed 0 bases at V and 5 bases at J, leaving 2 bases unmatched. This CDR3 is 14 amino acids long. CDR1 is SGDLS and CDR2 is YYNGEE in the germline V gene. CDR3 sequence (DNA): TGTGCCAGCAGCGTAGCGGGGGGTAACAATGAGCAGTTCTTC. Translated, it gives CASSVAGGNNEQFF. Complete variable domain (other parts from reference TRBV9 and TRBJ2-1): DSGVTQTPKHLITATGQRVTLRCSPRSGDLSVYWYQQSLDQGLQFLIQYYNGEERAKGNILERFSAQQFPDLHSELNLSSLELGDSALYFCASSVAGGNNEQFFGPGTRLTVL.

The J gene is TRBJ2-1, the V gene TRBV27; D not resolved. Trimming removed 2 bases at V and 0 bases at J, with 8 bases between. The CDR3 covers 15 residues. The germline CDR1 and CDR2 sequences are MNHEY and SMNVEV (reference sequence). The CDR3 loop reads CASSLGVSSYNEQFF. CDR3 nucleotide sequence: TGTGCCAGCAGTTTAGGCGTAAGCTCCTACAATGAGCAGTTCTTC.

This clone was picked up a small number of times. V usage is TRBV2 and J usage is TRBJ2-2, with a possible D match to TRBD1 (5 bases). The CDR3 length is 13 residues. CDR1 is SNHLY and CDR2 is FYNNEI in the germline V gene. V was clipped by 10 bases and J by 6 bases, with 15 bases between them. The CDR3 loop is CAILVRGSGELFF. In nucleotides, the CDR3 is TGTGCCATCTTAGTTAGGGGATCCGGGGAGCTGTTTTTT.

In DNA, the CDR3 is TGTGCCAGCAGTTACCCCACAGGGGGGAACACTGAAGCTTTCTTT. Residues: CASSYPTGGNTEAFF. The chain has TRBV6-5 and TRBJ1-1, with TRBD1 matching 8 bases. The CDR3 runs to 15 residues. Germline CDR1 MNHEY, CDR2 SVGAGI. The V gene end was trimmed by 2 bases and the J gene end by 1 base; junction bases not matched to a gene: 3.

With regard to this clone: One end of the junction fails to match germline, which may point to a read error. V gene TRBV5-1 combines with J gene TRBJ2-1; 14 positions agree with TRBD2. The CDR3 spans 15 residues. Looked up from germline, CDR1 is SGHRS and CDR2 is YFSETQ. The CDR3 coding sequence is TGCGCCAGCAGCCCCGACCCGGGACTAGCGGGAGTCCGGATCTTC. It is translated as CASSPDPGLAGVRIF.

CDR3 DNA: TGTGCCAGCAGCTTGGCAAGGGACACTGAAGCTTTCTTT. Its translation: CASSLARDTEAFF. The V gene is TRBV5-4, the J gene TRBJ1-1, with unresolved D. The CDR3 length is 13 residues. Between the trimmed V and J ends, which lost 0 bases and 3 bases, there was a span of 6 bases. CDR1 SGHNT and CDR2 YYREEE come from the germline V gene (reference sequence).

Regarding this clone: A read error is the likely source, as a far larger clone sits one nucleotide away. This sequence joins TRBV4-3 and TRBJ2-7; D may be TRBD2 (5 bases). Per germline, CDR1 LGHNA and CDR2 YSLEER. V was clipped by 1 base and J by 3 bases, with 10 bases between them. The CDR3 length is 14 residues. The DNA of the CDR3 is TGCGCCAGCAGCCAAGGAGAGGGTCTCTACGAGCAGTACTTC. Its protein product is CASSQGEGLYEQYF.

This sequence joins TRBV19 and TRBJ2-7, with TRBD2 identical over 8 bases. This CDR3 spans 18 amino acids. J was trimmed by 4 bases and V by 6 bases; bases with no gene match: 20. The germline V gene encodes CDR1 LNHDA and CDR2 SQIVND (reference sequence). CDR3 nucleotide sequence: TGTGCCAGTAGCCCCCGTGGAGCATCAGCGGGAGAGCGTTACGAGCAGTACTTC. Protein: CASSPRGASAGERYEQYF.

The CDR3 DNA reads as TGTGCCAGCAGTGAACCCAGGGGGCGCTTCACTGAAGCTTTCTTT. Protein sequence: CASSEPRGRFTEAFF. The chain joins TRBV27 to TRBJ1-1; 8 nucleotides match TRBD1. The germline V gene has CDR1 MNHEY and CDR2 SMNVEV (reference sequence). The CDR3 sequence is 15 residues long. The V and J ends lost 5 bases and 4 bases, in that order; junction bases with no gene match: 9.

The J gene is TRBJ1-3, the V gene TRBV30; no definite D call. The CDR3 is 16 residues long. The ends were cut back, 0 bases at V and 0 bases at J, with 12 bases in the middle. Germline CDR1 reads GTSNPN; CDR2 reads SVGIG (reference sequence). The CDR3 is CAWSVPFSFSGNTIYF. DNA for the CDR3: TGTGCCTGGAGTGTACCTTTCAGTTTCTCTGGAAACACCATATATTTT.

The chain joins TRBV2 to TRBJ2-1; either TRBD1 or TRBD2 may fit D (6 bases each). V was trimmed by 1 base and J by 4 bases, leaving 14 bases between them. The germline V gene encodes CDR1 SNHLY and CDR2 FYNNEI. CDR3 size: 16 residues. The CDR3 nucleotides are TGTGCCAGCAGTGAAGAATGGGGGGCAGGTTACAATGAGCAGTTCTTC. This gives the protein CASSEEWGAGYNEQFF.

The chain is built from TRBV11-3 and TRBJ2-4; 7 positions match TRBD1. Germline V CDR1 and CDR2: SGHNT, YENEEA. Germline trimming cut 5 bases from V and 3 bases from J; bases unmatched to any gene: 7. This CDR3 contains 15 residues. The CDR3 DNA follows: TGTGCCAGCAGCACCGACAGGGCCGGCAAAAACATTCAGTACTTC. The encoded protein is CASSTDRAGKNIQYF.

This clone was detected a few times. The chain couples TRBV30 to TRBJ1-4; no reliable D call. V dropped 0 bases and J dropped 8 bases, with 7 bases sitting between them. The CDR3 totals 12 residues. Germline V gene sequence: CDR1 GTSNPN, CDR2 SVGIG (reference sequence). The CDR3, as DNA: TGTGCCTGGAGTGTAAAGAGGGAAAAACTGTTTTTT. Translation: CAWSVKREKLFF.

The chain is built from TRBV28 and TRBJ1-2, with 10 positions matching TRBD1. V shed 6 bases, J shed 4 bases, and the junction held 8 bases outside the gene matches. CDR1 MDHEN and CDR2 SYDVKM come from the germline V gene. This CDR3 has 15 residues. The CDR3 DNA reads TGTGCCAGCAGCTGGGGGGGACAGGGGCCCTATGGCTACACCTTC. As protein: CASSWGGQGPYGYTF.

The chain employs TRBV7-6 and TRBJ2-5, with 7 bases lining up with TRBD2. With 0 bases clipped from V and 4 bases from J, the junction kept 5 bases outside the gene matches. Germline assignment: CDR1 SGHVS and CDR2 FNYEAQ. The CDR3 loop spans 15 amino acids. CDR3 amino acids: CASSLAGGGSETQYF. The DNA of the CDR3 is TGTGCCAGCAGCTTAGCGGGGGGAGGGTCAGAGACCCAGTACTTC.

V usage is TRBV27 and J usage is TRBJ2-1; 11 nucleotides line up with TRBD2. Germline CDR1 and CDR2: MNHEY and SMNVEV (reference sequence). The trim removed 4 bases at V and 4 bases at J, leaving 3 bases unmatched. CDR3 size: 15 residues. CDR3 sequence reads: CASSYLAGGYNEQFF. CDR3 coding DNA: TGTGCCAGCAGTTACCTAGCGGGGGGTTACAATGAGCAGTTCTTC.

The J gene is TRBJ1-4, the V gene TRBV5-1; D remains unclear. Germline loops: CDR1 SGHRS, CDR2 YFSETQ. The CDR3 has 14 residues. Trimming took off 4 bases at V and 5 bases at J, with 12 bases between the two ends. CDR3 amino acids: CASSQTSPNEKLFF. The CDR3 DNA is TGCGCCAGCAGCCAGACCAGCCCGAATGAAAAACTGTTTTTT.

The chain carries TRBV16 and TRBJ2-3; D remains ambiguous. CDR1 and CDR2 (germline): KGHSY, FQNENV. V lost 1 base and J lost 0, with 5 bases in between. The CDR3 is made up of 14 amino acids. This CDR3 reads CASSQLESTDTQYF. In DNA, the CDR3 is TGTGCCAGCAGCCAATTGGAGAGCACAGATACGCAGTATTTT.

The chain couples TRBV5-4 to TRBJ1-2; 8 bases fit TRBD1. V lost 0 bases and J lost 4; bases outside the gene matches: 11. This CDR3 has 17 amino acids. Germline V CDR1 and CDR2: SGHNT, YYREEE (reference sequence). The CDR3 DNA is TGTGCCAGCAGCTTGGCCCGCAGACAGGGGCGGTCCTATGGCTACACCTTC. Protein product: CASSLARRQGRSYGYTF.

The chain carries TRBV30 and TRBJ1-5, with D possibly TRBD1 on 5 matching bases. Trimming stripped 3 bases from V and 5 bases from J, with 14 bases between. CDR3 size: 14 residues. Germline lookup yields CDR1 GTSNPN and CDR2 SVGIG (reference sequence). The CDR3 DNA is TGTGCCTGGAGGAGTGACAGCCGAGATCAGCCCCAGCATTTT. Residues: CAWRSDSRDQPQHF.

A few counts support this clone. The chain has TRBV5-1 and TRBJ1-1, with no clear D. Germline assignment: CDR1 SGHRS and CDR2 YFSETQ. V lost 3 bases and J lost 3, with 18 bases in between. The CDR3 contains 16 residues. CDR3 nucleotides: TGCGCCAGCAGCTGGAACCCGGTGGGTCGGGACACTGAAGCTTTCTTT. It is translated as CASSWNPVGRDTEAFF.

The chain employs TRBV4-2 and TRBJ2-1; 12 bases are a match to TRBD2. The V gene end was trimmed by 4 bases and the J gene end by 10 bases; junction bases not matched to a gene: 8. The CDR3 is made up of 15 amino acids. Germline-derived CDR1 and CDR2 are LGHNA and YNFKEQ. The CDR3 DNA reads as TGTGCCAGCAGCCCTCTAGCGGGGGGGCCGGGGGAGCAGTTCTTC. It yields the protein CASSPLAGGPGEQFF.

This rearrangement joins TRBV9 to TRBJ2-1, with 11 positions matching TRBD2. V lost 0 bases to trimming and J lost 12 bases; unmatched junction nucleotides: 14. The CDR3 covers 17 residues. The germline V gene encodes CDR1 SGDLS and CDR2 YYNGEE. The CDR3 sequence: CASSVDSGGALSSGQFF. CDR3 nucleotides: TGTGCCAGCAGCGTAGATAGCGGGGGGGCCCTCTCCTCCGGGCAGTTCTTC.